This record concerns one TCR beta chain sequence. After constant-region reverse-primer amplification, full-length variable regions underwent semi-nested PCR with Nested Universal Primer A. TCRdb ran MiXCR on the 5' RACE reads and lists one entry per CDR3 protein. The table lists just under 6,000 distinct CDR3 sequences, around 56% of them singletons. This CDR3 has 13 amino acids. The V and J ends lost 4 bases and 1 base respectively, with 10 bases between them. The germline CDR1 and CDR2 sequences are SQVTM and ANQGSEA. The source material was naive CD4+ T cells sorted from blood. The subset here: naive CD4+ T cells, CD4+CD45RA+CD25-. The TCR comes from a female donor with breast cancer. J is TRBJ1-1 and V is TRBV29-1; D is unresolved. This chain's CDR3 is CSVGLHTNTEAFF. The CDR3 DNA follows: TGCAGCGTTGGTTTGCATACGAACACTGAAGCTTTCTTT. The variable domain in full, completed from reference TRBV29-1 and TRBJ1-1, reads SAVISQKPSRDICQRGTSLTIQCQVDSQVTMMFWYRQQPGQSLTLIATANQGSEATYESGFVIDKFPISRPNLTFSTLTVSNMSPEDSSIYLCSVGLHTNTEAFFGQGTRLTVV.